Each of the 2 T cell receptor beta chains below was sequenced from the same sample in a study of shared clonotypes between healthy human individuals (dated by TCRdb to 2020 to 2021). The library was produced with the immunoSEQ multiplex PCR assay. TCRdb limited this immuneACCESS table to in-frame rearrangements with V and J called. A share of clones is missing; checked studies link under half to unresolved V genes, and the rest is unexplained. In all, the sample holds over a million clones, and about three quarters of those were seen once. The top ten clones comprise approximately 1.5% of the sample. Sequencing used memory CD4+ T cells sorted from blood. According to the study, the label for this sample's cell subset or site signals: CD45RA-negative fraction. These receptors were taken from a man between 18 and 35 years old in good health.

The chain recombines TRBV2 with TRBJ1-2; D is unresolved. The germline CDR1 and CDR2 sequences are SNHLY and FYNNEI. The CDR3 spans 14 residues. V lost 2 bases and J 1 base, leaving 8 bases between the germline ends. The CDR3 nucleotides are TGTGCCAGCAGTGAACCTGTAATTAACTATGGCTACACCTTC. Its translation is CASSEPVINYGYTF.

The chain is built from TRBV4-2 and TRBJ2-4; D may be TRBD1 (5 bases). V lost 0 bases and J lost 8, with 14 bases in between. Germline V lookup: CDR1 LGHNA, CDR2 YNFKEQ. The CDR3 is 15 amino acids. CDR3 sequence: CASSQDGLSQDIQYF. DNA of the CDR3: TGTGCCAGCAGCCAAGATGGGCTCTCACAGGACATTCAGTACTTC.